This T cell receptor (delta chain) was captured in a study of gamma-delta T cells after stem cell transplantation. TCRdb applied CATT to the RT-PCR reads for clone calling. Its clone listing holds around 60 delta-chain clones. With 2 bases clipped from V and 3 bases from J, the junction kept 2 bases outside the gene matches. The CDR3 covers 15 residues. The germline CDR1 and CDR2 sequences are GEAIGNYY and EKD. The sequence came from a human donor. It is not recorded whose cells these are; they may come from a transplant donor. This table probably holds off-target reads from a library built for another chain. Sequencing was performed on gamma-delta T cells. This chain connects TRDV2 to TRDJ1; 13 nucleotides line up with TRDD3. The CDR3, as DNA: TGTGCCTGTGACAAACTGGGGGATACGGCCGATAAACTCATCTTT. It translates to CACDKLGDTADKLIF.